This TCR beta chain comes out of a study of siplizumab effects on memory and regulatory T cells. The table came from immunoSEQ multiplex PCR; TCRdb's copy has only in-frame clones and leaves some out. The sample gives some 90,000 clones, 85% to 90% of which show up once; roughly 15% is in the top ten. This clone was seen only once. Its specificity is not known. Study-level results: Naive T cells were seemingly more diverse than memory cells, and major contributions to the alloresponse seemed to be made by them.

The source of this sequence is a human donor in good health. The source material was CD4+ T cells sorted from blood.

CDR3 nucleotides: TGCGCCAGCAGCTTCGGGCCGCGGGGGACGAACACCGGGGAGCTGTTTTTT. Its translation is CASSFGPRGTNTGELFF. The J gene is TRBJ2-2, the V gene TRBV5-1; 7 positions agree with TRBD2. From germline, CDR1 is SGHRS and CDR2 YFSETQ. V lost 2 bases, J lost 0 bases, and 7 bases stayed unmatched. The CDR3 extends over 17 amino acids.